The clone carrying this TCR beta chain has only a few counts. Antigen: not known. Germline-derived CDR1 and CDR2 are ENHRY and SYGVKD. The junction had 11 bases not matched to a gene; V was cut back by 5 bases and J by 0 bases. The CDR3 runs to 18 residues. These data are taken from a study of shared clonotypes between healthy human individuals. Findings of the study overall: Sharing across four donors was highest in naive CD4 (around 5%) and lowest in memory CD8 (roughly 0.4%).

Assay used: immunoSEQ multiplex PCR; TCRdb lists only in-frame clones, some missing. The top ten hold about 1.8% of the sample, which has about 640,000 clones, about two thirds seen once. What was sequenced was memory CD4+ T cells sorted from blood. Subset here: CD45RA-negative fraction. The origin of this receptor is a woman aged 25 to 39 in good health. J is TRBJ2-3 and V is TRBV10-3, with 10 bases identical to TRBD2. CDR3 sequence reads: CAISRPASGSSSTDTQYF. The CDR3 DNA reads TGTGCCATCAGTAGGCCGGCTAGCGGGAGCTCTAGCACAGATACGCAGTATTTT.